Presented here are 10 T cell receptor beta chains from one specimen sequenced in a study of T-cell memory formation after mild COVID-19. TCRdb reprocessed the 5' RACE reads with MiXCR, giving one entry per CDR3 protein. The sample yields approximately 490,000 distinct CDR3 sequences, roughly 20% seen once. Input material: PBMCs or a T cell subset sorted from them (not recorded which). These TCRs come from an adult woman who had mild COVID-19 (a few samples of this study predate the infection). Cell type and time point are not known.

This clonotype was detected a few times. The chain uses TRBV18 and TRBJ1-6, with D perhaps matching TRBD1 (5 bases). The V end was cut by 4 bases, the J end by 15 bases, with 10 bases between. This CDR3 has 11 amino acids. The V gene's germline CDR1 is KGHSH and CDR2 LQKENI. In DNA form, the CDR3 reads TGTGCCAGCTCACGCTCCGGGGGCCTCCACTTT. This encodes CASSRSGGLHF.

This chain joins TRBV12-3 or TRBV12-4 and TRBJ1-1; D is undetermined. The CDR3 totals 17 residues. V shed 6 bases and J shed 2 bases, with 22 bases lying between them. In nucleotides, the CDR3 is TGTGCCAGCAGGAGGCGGAGCGGGGTCGGTGGAAACACTGAAGCTTTCTTT. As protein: CASRRRSGVGGNTEAFF.

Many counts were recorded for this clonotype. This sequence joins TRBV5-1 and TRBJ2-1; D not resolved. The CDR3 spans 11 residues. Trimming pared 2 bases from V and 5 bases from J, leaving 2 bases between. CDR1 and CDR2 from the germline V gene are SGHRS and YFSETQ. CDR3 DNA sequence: TGCGCCAGCAGCTTCGACAATGAGCAGTTCTTC. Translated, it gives CASSFDNEQFF.

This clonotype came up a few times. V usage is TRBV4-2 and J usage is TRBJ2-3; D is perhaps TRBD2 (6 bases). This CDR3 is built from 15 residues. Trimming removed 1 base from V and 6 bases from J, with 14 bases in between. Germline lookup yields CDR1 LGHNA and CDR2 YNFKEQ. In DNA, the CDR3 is TGTGCCAGCAGCCAAGTCGGGGGAGCGGAGGATACGCAGTATTTT. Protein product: CASSQVGGAEDTQYF.

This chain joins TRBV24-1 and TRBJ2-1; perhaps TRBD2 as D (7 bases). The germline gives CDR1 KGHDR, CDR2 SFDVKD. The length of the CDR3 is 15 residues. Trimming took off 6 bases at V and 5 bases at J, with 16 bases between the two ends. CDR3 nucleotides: TGTGCCACCAGTAGTAGAGGGGGGGCCAACAATGAGCAGTTCTTC. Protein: CATSSRGGANNEQFF.

The CDR3 spells CASAPTVSWWTQYF. CDR3 nucleotides: TGTGCCAGTGCTCCTACGGTGTCTTGGTGGACCCAGTACTTC. The chain employs TRBV27 and TRBJ2-5; D gene unclear. The CDR3 spans 14 residues. The V end was cut by 9 bases, the J end by 7 bases, with 21 bases between. CDR1 is MNHEY and CDR2 is SMNVEV in the germline V gene (reference sequence).

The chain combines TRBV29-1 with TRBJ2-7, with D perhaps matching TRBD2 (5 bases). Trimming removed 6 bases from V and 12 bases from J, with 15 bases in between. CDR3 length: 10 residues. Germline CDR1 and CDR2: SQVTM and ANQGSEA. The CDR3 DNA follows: TGCAGCGTCTATAGAGGGAGATGGTACTTC. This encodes CSVYRGRWYF.

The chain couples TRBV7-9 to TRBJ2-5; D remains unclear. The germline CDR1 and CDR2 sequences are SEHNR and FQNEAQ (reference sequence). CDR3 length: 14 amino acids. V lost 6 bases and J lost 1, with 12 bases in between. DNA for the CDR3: TGTGCCAGCAGACAAGATAGTTCCCAAGAGACCCAGTACTTC. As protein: CASRQDSSQETQYF.

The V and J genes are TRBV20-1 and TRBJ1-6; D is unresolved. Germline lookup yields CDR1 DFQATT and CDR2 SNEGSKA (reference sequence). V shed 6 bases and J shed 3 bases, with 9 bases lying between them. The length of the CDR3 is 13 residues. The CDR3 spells CSAALDYNSPLHF. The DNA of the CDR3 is TGCAGTGCGGCGTTGGACTATAATTCACCCCTCCACTTT.

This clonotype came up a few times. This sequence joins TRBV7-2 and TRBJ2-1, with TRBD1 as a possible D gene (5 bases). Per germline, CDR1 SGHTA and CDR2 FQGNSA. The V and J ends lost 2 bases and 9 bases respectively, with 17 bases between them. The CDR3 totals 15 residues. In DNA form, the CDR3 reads TGTGCCAGCAGCTTAAAATCGACAGCCGACACTGAGCAGTTCTTC. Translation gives CASSLKSTADTEQFF.